Sequencing of this TCR beta chain was carried out in a study of blood T cell repertoires in COVID-19. For the study at large: PBMCs, B-cell-depleted T cells, or T cells were the source of the cDNA or gDNA that made up the material.

Participants were aged about 18 to 100 years from some 24 US areas. Cohorts were based on clinical histories the participants reported. The V gene's germline CDR1 is SNHLY and CDR2 FYNNEI. The CDR3 length is 13 residues. Measured with immunoSEQ multiplex PCR; TCRdb has only the in-frame clones, and not every one. This table has 200,000 to 300,000 clones, approximately 83% appearing once. Note on this clone: At one end, the junction sequence differs from germline, possibly due to a read error.

The V and J genes are TRBV2 and TRBJ2-7; 7 bases are shared with TRBD2. This receptor was taken from a woman aged 40 to 50 with acute COVID-19. Sample: PBMCs or T cells enriched from blood (not recorded which). The chain's CDR3 is CASKASPTGLQDF. The CDR3 DNA follows: TGTGCCAGCAAGGCAAGTCCAACGGGACTACAAGACTTC.